The rows below give T cell receptor beta chains drawn from one sample of a study of blood T cell repertoires in COVID-19. The data were produced by immunoSEQ multiplex PCR, yet TCRdb's version contains in-frame clones alone and is incomplete. Among 35,000 to 50,000 clones listed, 88% were seen once. The sample consisted of peripheral blood. These TCRs come from a human donor in a cohort sampled during active COVID-19. The CDR3 runs from the conserved cysteine through the conserved F or W. Each record gives: clone size, J gene, V gene, CDR3 length, D gene, CDR3 DNA, CDR3 protein. The D gene is left open where the match is weak. The size of a clone is reported for some rows only, either as once, few or many, or as a class for expanded clones.

clone size: -
J gene: TRBJ2-3
V gene: TRBV5-1
CDR3 length: 16
D gene: -
CDR3 DNA: TGCGCCAGCAGCCAAGTGGTGGCTAGCCTAGCAGATACGCAGTATTTT
CDR3 protein: CASSQVVASLADTQYF

clone size: -
J gene: TRBJ2-2
V gene: TRBV7-2
CDR3 length: 15
D gene: -
CDR3 DNA: TGTGCCAGCAGCTCAGGAGGCTTATCCACCGGGGAGCTGTTTTTT
CDR3 protein: CASSSGGLSTGELFF

clone size: -
J gene: TRBJ2-3
V gene: TRBV6-5
CDR3 length: 15
D gene: -
CDR3 DNA: TGTGCCAGCAGTACCGACATCTACAAAGTAGATACGCAGTATTTT
CDR3 protein: CASSTDIYKVDTQYF

clone size: -
J gene: TRBJ2-2
V gene: TRBV5-4
CDR3 length: 17
D gene: TRBD2
CDR3 DNA: TGTGCCAGCAGCGCGGGGACTAGCGGGGGGGCGGCCGGGGAGCTGTTTTTT
CDR3 protein: CASSAGTSGGAAGELFF

clone size: few
J gene: TRBJ1-5
V gene: TRBV7-2
CDR3 length: 12
D gene: -
CDR3 DNA: TGTGCCAGCAGCTCCGGGGATCAGCCCCAGCATTTT
CDR3 protein: CASSSGDQPQHF

clone size: -
J gene: TRBJ2-1
V gene: TRBV2
CDR3 length: 17
D gene: TRBD1
CDR3 DNA: TGTGCCAGCAGCTCCCGTTGGGCAGGGGGCTCCTACAATGAGCAGTTCTTC
CDR3 protein: CASSSRWAGGSYNEQFF

clone size: -
J gene: TRBJ1-2
V gene: TRBV6-6
CDR3 length: 13
D gene: TRBD1
CDR3 DNA: TGTGCCAGCAGGGAACAGGGGGCGCGTGGCTACACCTTC
CDR3 protein: CASREQGARGYTF

clone size: -
J gene: TRBJ2-1
V gene: TRBV6-4
CDR3 length: 15
D gene: -
CDR3 DNA: TGTGCCAGCAGCACGGACGGGGGGCCATACAATGAGCAGTTCTTC
CDR3 protein: CASSTDGGPYNEQFF

clone size: -
J gene: TRBJ2-5
V gene: TRBV6-1
CDR3 length: 14
D gene: -
CDR3 DNA: TGTGCCAGCAGTGAATCGGTGAGGGTGGAGACCCAGTACTTC
CDR3 protein: CASSESVRVETQYF

clone size: -
J gene: TRBJ2-3
V gene: TRBV6-5
CDR3 length: 14
D gene: TRBD2
CDR3 DNA: TGTGCCAGCAGAACTAGCGGGGACACAGATACGCAGTATTTT
CDR3 protein: CASRTSGDTDTQYF

clone size: once
J gene: TRBJ2-6
V gene: TRBV7-9
CDR3 length: 16
D gene: -
CDR3 DNA: TGTGCCAGCAGCTTGAGACCCGGGTCCGGGGCCAACGTCCTGACTTTC
CDR3 protein: CASSLRPGSGANVLTF

clone size: -
J gene: TRBJ2-3
V gene: TRBV7-6
CDR3 length: 15
D gene: -
CDR3 DNA: TGTGCCAGCAGCTTGTGGGGGGGCTTCACAGATACGCAGTATTTT
CDR3 protein: CASSLWGGFTDTQYF

clone size: -
J gene: TRBJ2-3
V gene: TRBV6-5
CDR3 length: 16
D gene: -
CDR3 DNA: TGTGCCAGCAGTTACTCGAGCCGCGGCAGCACAGATACGCAGTATTTT
CDR3 protein: CASSYSSRGSTDTQYF

clone size: -
J gene: TRBJ1-6
V gene: TRBV12-3/TRBV12-4
CDR3 length: 13
D gene: -
CDR3 DNA: TGTGCCAGCACTACCTTCTCGGGGGCACCCCTCCACTTT
CDR3 protein: CASTTFSGAPLHF

clone size: -
J gene: TRBJ1-1
V gene: TRBV6-5
CDR3 length: 15
D gene: TRBD1
CDR3 DNA: TGTGCCAGCAGTTACCGACAGGGAACAGTCTCTCAAGCTTTCTTT
CDR3 protein: CASSYRQGTVSQAFF

clone size: -
J gene: TRBJ1-5
V gene: TRBV18
CDR3 length: 13
D gene: TRBD1
CDR3 DNA: TGTGCCAGCTCATTGACAGGGAATCAGCCCCAGCATTTT
CDR3 protein: CASSLTGNQPQHF

clone size: -
J gene: TRBJ2-3
V gene: TRBV5-1
CDR3 length: 16
D gene: TRBD2
CDR3 DNA: TGCGCCAGCAGCTTGCGGGCCGGGGCCGGGGGGGATACGCAGTATTTT
CDR3 protein: CASSLRAGAGGDTQYF

clone size: -
J gene: TRBJ2-3
V gene: TRBV6-4
CDR3 length: 14
D gene: -
CDR3 DNA: TGTGCCAGCAGTGACGGGGGCAGCACAGATACGCAGTATTTT
CDR3 protein: CASSDGGSTDTQYF

clone size: -
J gene: TRBJ1-1
V gene: TRBV9
CDR3 length: 14
D gene: -
CDR3 DNA: TGTGCCAGCAGCCGACAGAGTTCGAACACTGAAGCTTTCTTT
CDR3 protein: CASSRQSSNTEAFF

clone size: -
J gene: TRBJ2-1
V gene: TRBV5-1
CDR3 length: 13
D gene: -
CDR3 DNA: TGCGCCAGCAGCTTGGGGACTATGAATGAGCAGTTCTTC
CDR3 protein: CASSLGTMNEQFF

clone size: once
J gene: TRBJ2-7
V gene: TRBV10-3
CDR3 length: 15
D gene: TRBD1
CDR3 DNA: TGTGCCATCAGTGAAGGGACAGGCCTTGGATGGGAGCAGTACTTC
CDR3 protein: CAISEGTGLGWEQYF

clone size: -
J gene: TRBJ2-1
V gene: TRBV3-1/TRBV3-2
CDR3 length: 17
D gene: TRBD2
CDR3 DNA: TGTGCCAGCAGCCAAGATCGAGCGGGGGGACTCTACAATGAGCAGTTCTTC
CDR3 protein: CASSQDRAGGLYNEQFF

clone size: -
J gene: TRBJ2-2
V gene: TRBV7-6
CDR3 length: 18
D gene: -
CDR3 DNA: TGTGCCAGCAGCTCCCGCCGGAGGGGAGGCAAGGACACCGGGGAGCTGTTTTTT
CDR3 protein: CASSSRRRGGKDTGELFF

clone size: -
J gene: TRBJ2-4
V gene: TRBV5-4
CDR3 length: 15
D gene: -
CDR3 DNA: TGTGCCAGCAGCTTCGGGACTTTGGGCAAAAACATTCAGTACTTC
CDR3 protein: CASSFGTLGKNIQYF

clone size: -
J gene: TRBJ2-3
V gene: TRBV5-6
CDR3 length: 14
D gene: -
CDR3 DNA: TGTGCCAGCAGCTGGAACCAGGGAACAGATACGCAGTATTTT
CDR3 protein: CASSWNQGTDTQYF

clone size: -
J gene: TRBJ1-2
V gene: TRBV7-2
CDR3 length: 15
D gene: TRBD1
CDR3 DNA: TGTGCCAGCAGCTTCGGACAGGGAGCTAACTATGGCTACACCTTC
CDR3 protein: CASSFGQGANYGYTF

clone size: few
J gene: TRBJ1-4
V gene: TRBV7-9
CDR3 length: 15
D gene: TRBD1
CDR3 DNA: TGTGCCAGCAGCCCCGACAGGGGAATGCGAGAAAAACTGTTTTTT
CDR3 protein: CASSPDRGMREKLFF

clone size: -
J gene: TRBJ2-1
V gene: TRBV7-9
CDR3 length: 16
D gene: TRBD1
CDR3 DNA: TGTGCCAGCAGCTCAGAGGGGACAGGGAATCTCAATGAGCAGTTCTTC
CDR3 protein: CASSSEGTGNLNEQFF

clone size: -
J gene: TRBJ2-5
V gene: TRBV15
CDR3 length: 16
D gene: -
CDR3 DNA: TGTGCCACCAGCAGAGGGGTAGGGAGGGGGTCGGAGACCCAGTACTTC
CDR3 protein: CATSRGVGRGSETQYF

clone size: -
J gene: TRBJ1-4
V gene: TRBV30
CDR3 length: 16
D gene: TRBD1
CDR3 DNA: TGTGCCTGGAGCAAGGGACAGCCTACAACTAATGAAAAACTGTTTTTT
CDR3 protein: CAWSKGQPTTNEKLFF

clone size: -
J gene: TRBJ1-1
V gene: TRBV6-5
CDR3 length: 12
D gene: -
CDR3 DNA: TGTGCCAGCAGAGGAGCCAAAAAAGAAGCTTTCTTT
CDR3 protein: CASRGAKKEAFF

clone size: once
J gene: TRBJ2-3
V gene: TRBV3-1/TRBV3-2
CDR3 length: 14
D gene: -
CDR3 DNA: TGTGCCAGCAGCCAAGTCCCGCAGGGGGATACGCAGTATTTT
CDR3 protein: CASSQVPQGDTQYF